What follows are 2 T cell receptor beta chains derived from one specimen sequenced in a study of regulatory T cells in long-lasting Graves disease. Regarding time point: persistent/refractory GD, antithyroid drugs over 5 years with positive TRAb. RNA from PBMCs was the source of the TCR library. Building the TCR beta libraries relied on iRepertoire HTBI primers, and CDR3 regions underwent Arm-PCR. TCRdb redid the calling of the multiplex PCR reads with MiXCR, one entry per CDR3 protein. The sample has fewer than 550,000 distinct CDR3 sequences; 20% to 25% are singletons. Here the sequenced sample was peripheral blood mononuclear cells (PBMCs), taken when the disease was refractory, from a patient treated with antithyroid drugs. The receptors derive from a female donor with Graves disease.

The table lists this clonotype with many counts. The chain links TRBV24-1 to TRBJ2-5; TRBD1 aligns across 9 bases. This CDR3 spans 16 amino acids. Germline V lookup: CDR1 KGHDR, CDR2 SFDVKD. The V and J ends lost 3 bases and 5 bases, in that order; junction bases with no gene match: 9. The CDR3 region is CATSDPGQGERETQYF. Written as DNA, the CDR3 is TGTGCCACCAGTGATCCGGGACAGGGAGAACGGGAGACCCAGTACTTC.

Ten or more counts support this clonotype. The rearrangement uses TRBV6-9 and TRBJ1-2; possibly TRBD1 for D (6 bases). The CDR3 spans 15 residues. The germline gives CDR1 MNHGY, CDR2 SVAAGI. Trimming took off 3 bases at V and 6 bases at J, with 17 bases between the two ends. CDR3 sequence (DNA): TGTGCCAGCAGTTACTCCTGGGGGGCAGGGGATGGCTACACCTTC. Its translation: CASSYSWGAGDGYTF.